The 25 T cell receptor beta chains listed next were all sequenced from one sample in a study of blood T cell repertoires in COVID-19. Sequenced by immunoSEQ multiplex PCR; TCRdb stores in-frame clones only, minus some. The sample consists of under 300,000 clones, around 84% of them appearing once. Sequencing used peripheral blood. The receptors were sampled from a young woman with acute or convalescent COVID-19.

The V and J genes are TRBV7-9 and TRBJ1-2; possible D gene TRBD1, 6 bases. Germline lookup yields CDR1 SEHNR and CDR2 FQNEAQ (reference sequence). V dropped 5 bases and J dropped 6 bases, with 13 bases sitting between them. CDR3 size: 13 residues. This CDR3 is CASSTPRTDGYTF. The CDR3 DNA reads as TGTGCCAGCAGCACCCCGCGGACAGATGGCTACACCTTC.

The chain uses TRBV5-1 and TRBJ2-7, with a tentative D call TRBD2 (6 bases). Trimming stripped 0 bases from V and 7 bases from J, with 23 bases between. CDR1 is SGHRS, CDR2 YFSETQ, per germline. The CDR3 has 17 amino acids. The DNA for the CDR3 is TGCGCCAGCAGCTTGGTAGACGGGGACTGGGTCAGATGGGAGCAGTACTTC. Translation gives CASSLVDGDWVRWEQYF. The whole variable domain, remainder taken from reference TRBV5-1 and TRBJ2-7, is KAGVTQTPRYLIKTRGQQVTLSCSPISGHRSVSWYQQTPGQGLQFLFEYFSETQRNKGNFPGRFSGRQFSNSRSEMNVSTLELGDSALYLCASSLVDGDWVRWEQYFGPGTRLTVT.

The V and J genes are TRBV6-2 or TRBV6-3 and TRBJ2-4; maybe TRBD2 (6 bases). Trimming took 5 bases from V and 0 from J, leaving 8 bases between them. The CDR3 loop spans 14 amino acids. CDR1 is MNHEY and CDR2 is SVGEGT in the germline V gene. CDR3 sequence: CASSQAGAKNIQYF. As DNA, the CDR3 is TGTGCCAGCAGTCAAGCGGGAGCCAAAAACATTCAGTACTTC.

The chain joins TRBV7-2 to TRBJ2-1; possible D gene TRBD1, 6 bases. Germline V lookup: CDR1 SGHTA, CDR2 FQGNSA. The V end lost 6 bases, the J end lost 6 bases, and 12 bases lay between the germline ends. The CDR3 contains 13 residues. CDR3 amino acids: CASRYGTPNEQFF. CDR3 DNA sequence: TGTGCCAGCAGATACGGGACACCCAATGAGCAGTTCTTC.

The chain links TRBV7-9 to TRBJ1-3, with D possibly matching TRBD1 (6 bases). Looked up from germline, CDR1 is SEHNR and CDR2 is FQNEAQ (reference sequence). Trimming removed 4 bases from V and 1 base from J, with 8 bases in between. The CDR3 totals 14 residues. The CDR3 loop reads CASSSGQSGNTIYF. CDR3 nucleotides: TGTGCCAGCAGCTCAGGACAGTCTGGAAACACCATATATTTT.

This sequence joins TRBV27 and TRBJ2-7, with a possible D match to TRBD2 (6 bases). V gave up 4 bases and J gave up 0 bases, with 10 bases separating them. Germline values: CDR1 MNHEY, CDR2 SMNVEV (reference sequence). The CDR3 totals 14 residues. This chain's CDR3 is CASSWRAASYEQYF. CDR3 nucleotides: TGTGCCAGCAGTTGGAGGGCAGCCTCCTACGAGCAGTACTTC.

The chain joins TRBV20-1 to TRBJ2-7; TRBD2 aligns across 10 bases. The CDR3 sequence is 21 residues long. With V trimmed by 3 bases and J by 2 bases, 25 bases remained unmatched. Germline CDR1 and CDR2: DFQATT and SNEGSKA (reference sequence). The DNA of the CDR3 is TGCAGTGCTAGTGGGGACCCACGCATCGCTTTTGGACTAGCGGTAGCCTACGAGCAGTACTTC. It translates to CSASGDPRIAFGLAVAYEQYF.

This clone was picked up one time. The chain recombines TRBV18 with TRBJ1-6, with 10 bases identical to TRBD1. The germline V gene encodes CDR1 KGHSH and CDR2 LQKENI. After removal of 6 bases from V and 6 bases from J, the junction contained 17 bases not matched to a gene. CDR3 length: 19 residues. The CDR3 DNA is TGTGCCAGCTCTTCCACCCACCCGTCCGGGACAGGGGCTAATTCACCCCTCCACTTT. It translates to CASSSTHPSGTGANSPLHF.

The rearrangement links TRBV10-2 to TRBJ1-2; no clear D gene. Germline CDR1 reads WSHSY; CDR2 reads SAAADI. The CDR3 consists of 15 residues. The V end lost 0 bases, the J end lost 4 bases, and 12 bases lay between the germline ends. CDR3: CASSESSPEVYGYTF. The DNA of the CDR3 is TGCGCCAGCAGTGAGTCGAGCCCGGAGGTCTATGGCTACACCTTC.

CDR3 nucleotide sequence: TGCGCCAGCAGCCAAGCGCGGGGGTTTAATGAAAAACTGTTTTTT. Its protein is CASSQARGFNEKLFF. The gene calls are TRBV4-3 and TRBJ1-4; TRBD1 is a possible D gene (5 bases). Germline lookup yields CDR1 LGHNA and CDR2 YSLEER. This CDR3 has 15 residues. Trimming pared 1 base from V and 4 bases from J, leaving 10 bases between.

The chain employs TRBV10-3 and TRBJ1-1, with D possibly matching TRBD1 (5 bases). CDR1 ENHRY and CDR2 SYGVKD come from the germline V gene. The CDR3 covers 12 residues. V lost 8 bases and J lost 3, with 10 bases in between. CDR3 loop: CAIGGGYTEAFF. CDR3 DNA sequence: TGTGCCATCGGGGGGGGGTACACTGAAGCTTTCTTT.

The chain carries TRBV14 and TRBJ2-3, with TRBD1 matching 10 bases. The CDR3 is 15 amino acids. The V and J ends lost 4 bases and 11 bases, in that order; junction bases with no gene match: 12. Germline values: CDR1 SGHDN, CDR2 FVKESK. DNA of the CDR3: TGTGCCAGCAGCCGTTCGGGACAGGGGTCTGCGAGGCAGTATTTT. Translated, it gives CASSRSGQGSARQYF.

J is TRBJ1-2 and V is TRBV12-3 or TRBV12-4; D unclear. V lost 8 bases, J lost 8 bases, and 15 bases lay in between. The CDR3 totals 12 residues. For the CDR3, the DNA is TGTGCCAGCTCCCGGGGTCCGGAGGGCTACACCTTC. It is translated as CASSRGPEGYTF.

This chain uses TRBV4-3 with TRBJ2-2; D ambiguous. V was trimmed by 1 base and J by 5 bases, leaving 11 bases between them. Per the germline V gene, CDR1 is LGHNA and CDR2 is YSLEER. This CDR3 is 15 amino acids long. DNA for the CDR3: TGCGCCAGCAGCCAAGGGCCCATATGGACCGGGGAGCTGTTTTTT. Protein product: CASSQGPIWTGELFF.

The rearrangement links TRBV4-3 to TRBJ2-5; 9 bases map to TRBD1. Germline V gene lookup returns CDR1 LGHNA and CDR2 YSLEER. The CDR3 covers 16 residues. J lost 5 bases, V lost 1 base, and 8 bases had no gene match. The CDR3 region has the DNA TGCGCCAGCAGCCAAGGGGCACAGGGGGCAGGGGAGACCCAGTACTTC. Translated, it gives CASSQGAQGAGETQYF.

The chain employs TRBV3-1 (or the pseudogene TRBV3-2) and TRBJ1-2; D not resolved. This CDR3 has 13 amino acids. CDR1 and CDR2 from the germline V gene are LGHDT and YNNKEL (reference sequence). With 0 bases removed from V and 4 bases from J, the gap between germline ends came to 6 bases. The DNA for the CDR3 is TGTGCCAGCAGCCAAGATTCGGGCTATGGCTACACCTTC. Amino acid sequence: CASSQDSGYGYTF.

The gene calls are TRBV3-1 (or the pseudogene TRBV3-2) and TRBJ2-1; 10 bases are shared with TRBD2. The CDR3 extends over 16 amino acids. V gave up 1 base and J gave up 5 bases; unmatched junction bases: 5. The V gene's germline CDR1 is LGHDT and CDR2 YNNKEL (reference sequence). CDR3 nucleotide sequence: TGTGCCAGCAGCCAAGGATTAGCGGGAGGACACAATGAGCAGTTCTTC. Its protein is CASSQGLAGGHNEQFF.

The V gene is TRBV7-3, the J gene TRBJ2-1; 7 bases agree with TRBD2. CDR1 is SGHTA and CDR2 is FQGTGA in the germline V gene. Losses at the gene ends were 6 bases for V and 13 bases for J; bases not matched to a gene: 9. The CDR3 extends over 12 amino acids. CDR3 coding DNA: TGTGCCAGCAGGATGGTGGGAGGGCCCCAGTTCTTC. Its protein is CASRMVGGPQFF.

The chain links TRBV27 to TRBJ2-2, with D maybe TRBD1 (6 bases). This CDR3 has 17 amino acids. Trimming cost V 0 bases and J 2 bases, with 13 bases left between them. The germline V gene has CDR1 MNHEY and CDR2 SMNVEV (reference sequence). The CDR3 spells CASSLSLAGVNTGELFF. CDR3 in DNA: TGTGCCAGCAGTTTATCGTTAGCAGGGGTAAACACCGGGGAGCTGTTTTTT.

The V call is TRBV18, the J call TRBJ1-1; a possible D gene is TRBD1 (6 bases). The CDR3 is 19 amino acids. With 2 bases removed from V and 1 base from J, the gap between germline ends came to 23 bases. The germline V gene encodes CDR1 KGHSH and CDR2 LQKENI. The CDR3 spells CASSPTSSLQGLTNTEAFF. CDR3 nucleotides: TGTGCCAGCTCACCAACATCGTCATTGCAGGGGCTAACGAACACTGAAGCTTTCTTT.

This clone turned up a few times. The chain joins TRBV18 to TRBJ2-3; 9 bases match TRBD1. Germline V CDR1 and CDR2: KGHSH, LQKENI. V lost 5 bases and J lost 9; bases outside the gene matches: 9. The CDR3 extends over 14 amino acids. CDR3 DNA sequence: TGTGCCAGCTCATCTTCAGAAGGGACAGGGACGCAGTATTTT. Protein sequence: CASSSSEGTGTQYF.

The rearrangement links TRBV5-6 to TRBJ2-5; no clear D. The germline gives CDR1 SGHDT, CDR2 YYEEEE. V dropped 2 bases and J dropped 5 bases, with 4 bases sitting between them. CDR3 size: 11 residues. The CDR3 region is CASSFAETQYF. CDR3 sequence (DNA): TGTGCCAGCAGCTTTGCGGAGACCCAGTACTTC.

J is TRBJ1-6 and V is TRBV2; 10 nucleotides agree with TRBD1. Germline V lookup: CDR1 SNHLY, CDR2 FYNNEI. This CDR3 has 15 residues. The ends lost 4 bases at V and 7 bases at J; junction bases unmatched: 4. The CDR3 DNA reads TGTGCCAGCAGTGGAGGGACAGGGGCCAATTCACCCCTCCACTTT. This encodes CASSGGTGANSPLHF. Full variable domain (outside the CDR3, taken from reference TRBV2 and TRBJ1-6): EPEVTQTPSHQVTQMGQEVILRCVPISNHLYFYWYRQILGQKVEFLVSFYNNEISEKSEIFDDQFSVERPDGSNFTLKIRSTKLEDSAMYFCASSGGTGANSPLHFGNGTRLTVT.

CDR3 bases: TGCGCCAGCAGCCAATCCGGGACAGGGTTGTTTGAAGAGACCCAGTACTTC. Translation gives CASSQSGTGLFEETQYF. J is TRBJ2-5 and V is TRBV4-3; 9 bases map to TRBD1. The CDR3 is 17 amino acids. The J segment lost 3 bases and the V segment lost 2 bases, leaving 10 bases of the junction unmatched. The germline CDR1 and CDR2 sequences are LGHNA and YSLEER.

The chain links TRBV9 to TRBJ1-6; 8 bases line up with TRBD1. The CDR3 runs 16 residues. The V gene end was trimmed by 4 bases and the J gene end by 8 bases; junction bases not matched to a gene: 11. Germline V gene data show CDR1 as SGDLS and CDR2 as YYNGEE. The CDR3 nucleotides are TGTGCCAGCAGCCCCGGACAGGGCTATAATTATTCACCCCTCCACTTT. Amino acid sequence: CASSPGQGYNYSPLHF.